Listed below are T cell receptor beta chains from one sample, sequenced in a study of blood T cells in healthy people across ages. One entry per CDR3 protein results from TCRdb running MiXCR on the 5' RACE reads. The profile shows some 1.8 million distinct CDR3 sequences, about 39% of them singletons. The material sequenced was blood. The receptors shown here come from a human donor in good health. CDR3s include the opening cysteine and the closing phenylalanine or tryptophan. D genes are given only for firm matches. Expanded clones get a size class; other rows say once, few or many, or leave the size out.

TRBJ2-4 TRBD2 NA TRBV20-1 CSASSSGGTLAKNIQYF TGCAGTGCTAGTTCTAGCGGGGGCACTCTAGCCAAAAACATTCAGTACTTC
TRBJ2-5 TRBD2 once TRBV27 CASRRLAGGLIKQYF TGTGCCAGCAGAAGGCTAGCGGGGGGATTGATTAAGCAGTACTTC
TRBJ1-2 NA NA TRBV21-1 CASSKGSGGRDYGYTF TGTGCCAGCAGCAAAGGGTCAGGGGGCAGGGACTATGGCTACACCTTC
TRBJ1-1 NA few TRBV29-1 CSVPGKVSNTEAFF TGCAGCGTTCCGGGGAAGGTATCGAACACTGAAGCTTTCTTT
TRBJ1-1 NA once TRBV20-1 CSAPDRLSGAFF TGCAGTGCTCCCGACAGGCTGAGTGGGGCTTTCTTT
TRBJ1-1 NA NA TRBV4-3 CASSQKPGALNTEAFF TGCGCCAGCAGCCAAAAGCCGGGGGCGCTGAACACTGAAGCTTTCTTT
TRBJ1-4 NA NA TRBV4-2 CASSPPLSFGGEKLFF TGTGCCAGCAGCCCACCCTTGTCCTTCGGCGGTGAAAAACTGTTTTTT
TRBJ2-5 TRBD2 few TRBV20-1 CSARVPGGLQETQYF TGCAGTGCTAGGGTGCCGGGGGGTCTACAAGAGACCCAGTACTTC
TRBJ1-2 TRBD1 NA TRBV24-1 CAASFSTGNYGYTF TGTGCCGCCAGTTTTTCGACAGGGAACTATGGCTACACCTTC
TRBJ2-5 NA NA TRBV20-1 CSAKQGRWQYF TGCAGTGCTAAACAGGGGAGGTGGCAGTACTTC
TRBJ2-7 NA NA TRBV7-9 CASGGRDSYEQYF TGTGCCAGCGGAGGCAGGGACTCCTACGAGCAGTACTTC
TRBJ1-2 NA NA TRBV7-3 CASTLVFALDYGYTF TGTGCCAGCACCTTGGTATTCGCTTTGGACTATGGCTACACCTTC
TRBJ1-2 NA few TRBV20-1 CSARFGGGARFGHTF NA
TRBJ2-7 NA once TRBV7-3 CASSRDLEGEQYF TGTGCCAGCAGCCGGGACTTGGAGGGCGAGCAGTACTTC
TRBJ2-3 NA NA TRBV7-2 CASSLARLGIPDTQYF TGTGCCAGCAGCTTAGCGAGGTTAGGGATTCCAGATACGCAGTATTTT
TRBJ2-1 TRBD2 many TRBV29-1 CSVVSGERLYNEQFF TGCAGCGTTGTTAGCGGGGAACGGCTCTACAATGAGCAGTTCTTC
TRBJ2-7 NA few TRBV4-2 CASSQDLGEVPYYEQYF TGTGCCAGCAGCCAAGATCTGGGGGAGGTACCCTACTACGAGCAGTACTTC
TRBJ2-3 NA few TRBV5-4 CASSLQGLADTQYF TGTGCCAGCAGCTTGCAGGGTTTAGCAGATACGCAGTATTTT
TRBJ2-1 NA NA TRBV6-1 CASSELLGGRHGGGEQFF TGTGCCAGCAGTGAATTGCTGGGGGGACGGCATGGGGGAGGTGAGCAGTTCTTC
TRBJ2-7 NA NA TRBV28 CASSLAGLSLEQYF TGTGCCAGCAGTTTAGCGGGGTTGAGCCTCGAGCAGTACTTC
TRBJ1-4 NA NA TRBV4-1 CASSQYWLCEKLFF TGCGCCAGCAGCCAATACTGGCTATGTGAAAAACTGTTTTTT
TRBJ2-1 TRBD1 many TRBV6-5 CASSRMGQGSYNEQFF TGTGCCAGCAGCCGGATGGGACAGGGATCCTACAATGAGCAGTTCTTC
TRBJ2-4 TRBD1 NA TRBV6-2/TRBV6-3 CASSYLGQGKNIQYF TGTGCCAGCAGTTACCTAGGACAGGGGAAAAACATTCAGTACTTC
TRBJ2-3 NA few TRBV15 CATSRDRPGTTDTQYF TGTGCCACCAGCAGAGATCGGCCGGGGACAACAGATACGCAGTATTTT
TRBJ2-5 NA few TRBV12-3/TRBV12-4 CASSFMQGGTETQYF TGTGCCAGCAGTTTCATGCAGGGTGGAACGGAGACCCAGTACTTC
TRBJ2-3 TRBD2 few TRBV29-1 CSVVLGLGTDTQYF TGCAGCGTTGTCCTGGGACTAGGAACAGATACGCAGTATTTT
TRBJ2-7 TRBD1 few TRBV4-2 CASSQESLKGTESSYEQYF TGTGCCAGCAGCCAAGAATCCTTAAAAGGGACAGAGAGCTCCTACGAGCAGTACTTC
TRBJ1-1 TRBD1 NA TRBV7-9 CANSRTGWEAFF TGTGCCAACAGCCGGACAGGGTGGGAAGCTTTCTTT
TRBJ2-7 NA NA TRBV5-1 CASSFGSQSSYEQYF TGCGCCAGCAGCTTTGGCTCCCAGAGCTCCTACGAGCAGTACTTC
TRBJ2-4 NA NA TRBV20-1 CSARVYGNEGAKNIQYF TGCAGTGCTAGAGTGTACGGAAACGAGGGAGCCAAAAACATTCAGTACTTC
TRBJ1-1 NA NA TRBV2 CASRVGGPTEAFF TGTGCCAGCAGAGTCGGGGGACCGACTGAAGCTTTCTTT
TRBJ1-1 NA NA TRBV9 CASSAGGENTEAFF TGTGCCAGCAGCGCCGGTGGGGAGAACACTGAAGCTTTCTTT
TRBJ2-3 NA NA TRBV7-2 CASTFGTESTDTQYF TGTGCCAGCACCTTCGGGACCGAAAGCACAGATACGCAGTATTTT
TRBJ2-1 NA NA TRBV20-1 CSARDQIPYNEQFF TGCAGTGCTAGGGATCAGATCCCCTACAATGAGCAGTTCTTC
TRBJ2-3 NA NA TRBV28 CASARPGASTDTQYF TGTGCCAGCGCCCGCCCCGGGGCTAGCACAGATACGCAGTATTTT
TRBJ2-7 TRBD2 NA TRBV20-1 CSARLLAGDPPYEQYF TGCAGTGCTAGGCTTCTAGCGGGGGACCCTCCTTATGAGCAGTACTTC
TRBJ2-7 NA NA TRBV5-4 CASSQSGAYEQYF TGTGCCAGCAGCCAATCAGGAGCCTACGAGCAGTACTTC
TRBJ2-1 TRBD2 NA TRBV20-1 CSAREGGSSYNEQFF TGCAGTGCTAGAGAGGGCGGGAGCTCCTACAATGAGCAGTTCTTC
TRBJ2-4 NA few TRBV15 CATSRERGGGDDIQYF TGTGCCACCAGCAGAGAACGGGGTGGTGGGGATGACATTCAGTACTTC
TRBJ1-1 TRBD1 few TRBV5-1 CASSEDRAAAFF TGCGCCAGCAGCGAAGACAGGGCGGCGGCTTTCTTT
TRBJ2-5 TRBD2 NA TRBV24-1 CATSDPWGGIKTQYF TGTGCCACCAGTGACCCCTGGGGGGGGATAAAGACCCAGTACTTC
TRBJ2-7 TRBD1 NA TRBV28 CASTDRGPFYEQYF TGTGCCAGCACCGACAGGGGCCCCTTTTACGAGCAGTACTTC
TRBJ2-5 NA NA TRBV6-6 CASSAPTGQYF TGTGCCAGCAGTGCCCCGACGGGCCAGTACTTC
TRBJ1-2 NA few TRBV5-6 CASSLYEGPYGYTF TGTGCCAGCAGCTTGTATGAAGGTCCCTATGGCTACACCTTC
TRBJ2-3 NA few TRBV4-3 CASSPTQGNTQYF TGCGCCAGCAGCCCGACGCAAGGGAATACGCAGTATTTT
TRBJ1-1 NA NA TRBV5-1 CASRGGFQDTEAFF TGCGCCAGCAGGGGGGGGTTTCAAGACACTGAAGCTTTCTTT
TRBJ2-7 NA few TRBV2 CVRGKGSYEQYF TGTGTCAGGGGCAAGGGATCCTACGAGCAGTACTTC
TRBJ2-1 NA NA TRBV25-1 CAGSEAGTYNEQFF TGTGCCGGCAGTGAAGCCGGGACCTACAATGAGCAGTTCTTC
TRBJ1-6 NA NA TRBV7-9 CASSFWQNNSPLHF TGTGCCAGCAGCTTTTGGCAGAATAATTCACCCCTCCACTTT
TRBJ2-3 NA few TRBV20-1 CSARALQGPSTDTQYF TGCAGTGCGAGAGCCCTACAGGGTCCTAGCACAGATACGCAGTATTTT
TRBJ2-1 TRBD1 few TRBV7-6 CASNTTGGAYNEQFF TGTGCCAGCAACACTACAGGGGGCGCCTACAATGAGCAGTTCTTC
TRBJ2-5 NA NA TRBV18 CASSRLGKETQYF TGTGCCAGCTCACGCCTGGGTAAGGAGACCCAGTACTTC
TRBJ2-5 NA NA TRBV9 CASSIAWGYQETQYF TGTGCCAGCAGCATAGCGTGGGGGTACCAAGAGACCCAGTACTTC
TRBJ2-1 TRBD1 NA TRBV7-3 CASSPYPGQGVYNEQFF TGTGCCAGCAGCCCGTACCCGGGACAGGGGGTCTACAATGAGCAGTTCTTC
TRBJ2-5 NA NA TRBV18 CASSPPSYETQYF TGTGCCAGCTCACCACCCAGCTATGAGACCCAGTACTTC